This TCR beta chain was documented in a study of T-cell reconstitution after alpha-beta-depleted transplantation in children. General study findings and limits: Some patients owed their high day-60 TCRbeta diversity to surviving recipient T cells and thymic progenitors. A year post-transplant, T-cell counts and diversity derived mostly from newly produced T cells. In patients about two months after transplant, alpha-beta T cells reportedly arose from several hundred expanded graft clones.

The V end lost 2 bases, the J end lost 15 bases, and 23 bases lay between the germline ends. Germline V gene sequence: CDR1 KGHDR, CDR2 SFDVKD. This CDR3 spans 15 amino acids. Preparing the TCRbeta library involved the use of unique molecular identifiers. Each CDR3 protein gets one entry after TCRdb re-called the PCR reads with MiXCR. The repertoire holds 780,000 or so distinct CDR3 sequences, with roughly 15% as singletons. This clonotype was seen at least ten times. Its antigen is unknown. The clonotype was recovered from a male patient aged 5 to 17 who had a stem cell transplant for acute lymphoblastic leukemia, so the T cells may come from the graft donor. Specimen: PBMCs, mostly from graft donor cells, collected 360 days after TCRalphabeta/CD19-depleted stem cell transplant. The chain employs TRBV24-1 and TRBJ2-3; D remains unclear. This CDR3 reads CATSDSGYRGGPSYF. The CDR3 region has the DNA TGTGCCACCAGTGATTCGGGCTATCGAGGTGGTCCCTCCTATTTT.